Below are 30 T cell receptor beta chains sequenced from a single sample in a study of T-cell memory formation after mild COVID-19 (dated by TCRdb to the early 2020s). The protocol used for the library was 5' RACE. The sequencer was an Illumina NovaSeq 6000. TCRdb ran its own pipeline on the public reads, namely fastp trimming at Q25 and MiXCR clone calling, and kept in-frame beta chains. Each entry is one CDR3 protein sequence, shown with its most common DNA and genes. This sample has 250,000 or so distinct CDR3 sequences in its table, and approximately 18% of those were observed once. Clones ranked in the top ten supply 20% to 25% of the sample. The sample comprised PBMCs or a T cell subset sorted from them (not recorded which). These receptors were taken from a man in his late teens or twenties who had mild COVID-19 (a few samples of this study predate the infection). The sample titles of this study are shuffled in the database, so cell type and time point are left out; the donor was told from shared clones.

This clonotype came up a few times. This chain connects TRBV29-1 to TRBJ2-7; D is perhaps TRBD2 (5 bases). Per germline, CDR1 SQVTM and CDR2 ANQGSEA. The CDR3 runs to 13 residues. V dropped 3 bases and J dropped 7 bases, with 16 bases sitting between them. CDR3 sequence (DNA): TGCAGCGTTGATATCGGGCTGACTAAAGAGCAGTACTTC. It yields the protein CSVDIGLTKEQYF.

This clonotype has a handful of counts. J is TRBJ2-1 and V is TRBV5-1; 9 bases align to TRBD2. This CDR3 region has 15 residues. Germline V CDR1 and CDR2: SGHRS, YFSETQ. With V trimmed by 4 bases and J by 2 bases, 4 bases remained unmatched. The CDR3 bases are TGCGCCAGCAGCGGAGGGACTAGCCCCTACAATGAGCAGTTCTTC. It translates to CASSGGTSPYNEQFF.

This clonotype was observed a handful of times. The chain employs TRBV6-5 and TRBJ2-3; 8 nucleotides agree with TRBD2. Unmatched junction bases numbered 5, after V lost 0 bases and J lost 3 bases. CDR1 and CDR2 from the germline V gene are MNHEY and SVGAGI. The CDR3 loop spans 16 amino acids. Here the CDR3 DNA reads TGTGCCAGCAGTTACTCCCCCGGGGGGGCGACAGATACGCAGTATTTT. This encodes CASSYSPGGATDTQYF.

The table lists this clonotype with a few counts. V is TRBV4-3 and J is TRBJ1-1, with D maybe TRBD1 (5 bases). Germline CDR1 is LGHNA and CDR2 is YSLEER. CDR3 size: 13 residues. The germline V and J ends were trimmed by 3 bases and 3 bases, with 8 bases remaining between them. CDR3 coding DNA: TGCGCCAGCAGCCAGCTAGGGGACACTGAAGCTTTCTTT. The encoded protein is CASSQLGDTEAFF.

This clonotype showed up just a few times. The chain recombines TRBV14 with TRBJ2-2; D unresolved. Trimming stripped 4 bases from V and 7 bases from J, with 10 bases between. The CDR3 has 13 residues. CDR1 is SGHDN and CDR2 is FVKESK in the germline V gene. CDR3 bases: TGTGCCAGCAGCCCCCGGACGGGCGGGGAGCTGTTTTTT. Protein sequence: CASSPRTGGELFF.

Ten or more counts support this clonotype. The chain links TRBV7-2 to TRBJ1-1; TRBD1 aligns across 8 bases. Germline CDR1 reads SGHTA; CDR2 reads FQGNSA. The CDR3 is 14 amino acids. V shed 0 bases and J 4 bases; nucleotides not matched to a gene: 1. The CDR3 spells CASSLATGGTEAFF. The DNA for the CDR3 is TGTGCCAGCAGCTTAGCCACAGGGGGCACTGAAGCTTTCTTT. The whole variable domain, remainder taken from reference TRBV7-2 and TRBJ1-1, is GAGVSQSPSNKVTEKGKDVELRCDPISGHTALYWYRQSLGQGLEFLIYFQGNSAPDKSGLPSDRFSAERTGGSVSTLTIQRTQQEDSAVYLCASSLATGGTEAFFGQGTRLTVV.

The chain links TRBV2 to TRBJ2-3, with D perhaps TRBD1 (6 bases). The CDR3 is made up of 16 amino acids. V lost 7 bases and J 4 bases, leaving 21 bases between the germline ends. CDR1 SNHLY and CDR2 FYNNEI come from the germline V gene. For the CDR3, the DNA is TGTGCCAGCACCATCATAGGCGTAGGGGGTGCAGATACGCAGTATTTT. It specifies CASTIIGVGGADTQYF.

The CDR3 reads CAIKDTNEKLFF. In nucleotides, the CDR3 is TGTGCCATCAAAGATACTAATGAAAAACTGTTTTTT. The chain employs TRBV10-3 and TRBJ1-4, with unresolved D. V lost 7 bases, J lost 2 bases, and 5 bases lay in between. Germline assignment: CDR1 ENHRY and CDR2 SYGVKD. The CDR3 is made up of 12 amino acids.

This clonotype occurred a few times. The V call is TRBV3-1, the J call TRBJ2-5, with 8 bases that match TRBD1. CDR3 length: 15 residues. Unmatched junction bases numbered 7, after V lost 2 bases and J lost 5 bases. Germline V gene lookup returns CDR1 LGHDT and CDR2 YNNKEL (reference sequence). The CDR3 nucleotides read TGTGCCAGCAGCCAATTTCGGACAGGGAGGGAGACCCAGTACTTC. It codes for CASSQFRTGRETQYF.

The chain recombines TRBV5-1 with TRBJ2-7; 10 bases agree with TRBD1. Trimming at V came to 5 bases and at J to 6 bases, leaving 8 bases not matched to a gene. CDR3 size: 14 residues. Germline CDR1 SGHRS, CDR2 YFSETQ. The CDR3 coding sequence is TGCGCCAGCAGATCAACCGGGACAGGGGTCGAGCAGTACTTC. The encoded protein is CASRSTGTGVEQYF. Together with reference TRBV5-1 and TRBJ2-7, the CDR3 gives the full variable domain: KAGVTQTPRYLIKTRGQQVTLSCSPISGHRSVSWYQQTPGQGLQFLFEYFSETQRNKGNFPGRFSGRQFSNSRSEMNVSTLELGDSALYLCASRSTGTGVEQYFGPGTRLTVT.

This clonotype was seen a few times. The rearrangement joins TRBV27 to TRBJ2-1; TRBD2 aligns across 12 bases. The V and J ends lost 6 bases and 7 bases, in that order; junction bases with no gene match: 10. Germline CDR1 MNHEY, CDR2 SMNVEV (reference sequence). The CDR3 length is 16 residues. The CDR3 is CASSPSGGALANEQFF. As DNA, the CDR3 is TGTGCCAGCAGCCCTAGCGGGGGGGCCTTGGCGAATGAGCAGTTCTTC.

The chain combines TRBV4-2 with TRBJ2-7; perhaps TRBD2 as D (5 bases). The CDR3 runs 15 residues. With 0 bases removed from V and 6 bases from J, the gap between germline ends came to 15 bases. Germline CDR1 and CDR2: LGHNA and YNFKEQ. The CDR3 sequence is CASSQDRGLPVEQYF. The CDR3 DNA reads TGTGCCAGCAGCCAAGATCGGGGTCTCCCCGTCGAGCAGTACTTC.

The chain employs TRBV9 and TRBJ2-2; unclear D gene. This CDR3 region has 16 residues. The V end lost 3 bases, the J end lost 0 bases, and 12 bases lay between the germline ends. Germline-derived CDR1 and CDR2 are SGDLS and YYNGEE. This CDR3 is CASSAHPDPNTGELFF. The CDR3 DNA sequence: TGTGCCAGCAGCGCTCACCCCGATCCGAACACCGGGGAGCTGTTTTTT.

The CDR3 DNA reads TGTGCCAGCAGTGAAGGGCCGGGTGAAAAACTGTTTTTT. Its translation: CASSEGPGEKLFF. The genes are TRBV2 and TRBJ1-4; D gene ambiguous. This CDR3 has 13 amino acids. Germline V gene sequence: CDR1 SNHLY, CDR2 FYNNEI. Trimming removed 1 base at V and 7 bases at J, with 7 bases between.

V gene TRBV7-2 combines with J gene TRBJ2-3; D remains unclear. This CDR3 is 17 amino acids long. V gave up 5 bases and J gave up 5 bases, with 23 bases separating them. Germline V gene lookup returns CDR1 SGHTA and CDR2 FQGNSA. The chain's CDR3 is CASSPRPTYIYGDTQYF. CDR3 DNA: TGTGCCAGCAGCCCACGCCCTACCTACATCTACGGAGATACGCAGTATTTT. Full variable domain (outside the CDR3, taken from reference TRBV7-2 and TRBJ2-3): GAGVSQSPSNKVTEKGKDVELRCDPISGHTALYWYRQSLGQGLEFLIYFQGNSAPDKSGLPSDRFSAERTGGSVSTLTIQRTQQEDSAVYLCASSPRPTYIYGDTQYFGPGTRLTVL.

This clonotype was recorded a few times. J is TRBJ1-5 and V is TRBV7-2; 9 bases agree with TRBD1. CDR3 length: 17 amino acids. The V gene's germline CDR1 is SGHTA and CDR2 FQGNSA. Trimming removed 5 bases from V and 8 bases from J; junction bases left unmatched: 16. DNA of the CDR3: TGTGCCAGCAGCCGGGGGTCCGGGACAGGGATCACGGAGCCCCAGCATTTT. Its translation: CASSRGSGTGITEPQHF. Variable domain in full (rest from reference TRBV7-2 and TRBJ1-5): GAGVSQSPSNKVTEKGKDVELRCDPISGHTALYWYRQSLGQGLEFLIYFQGNSAPDKSGLPSDRFSAERTGGSVSTLTIQRTQQEDSAVYLCASSRGSGTGITEPQHFGDGTRLSIL.

This clonotype was detected a few times. The rearrangement joins TRBV4-1 to TRBJ2-1; 9 positions agree with TRBD2. Germline V CDR1 and CDR2: MGHRA, YSYEKL. The ends lost 0 bases at V and 8 bases at J; junction bases unmatched: 8. This CDR3 has 16 amino acids. As DNA, the CDR3 is TGCGCCAGCAGCCAAGATTGGCGGGGGGGCCTGTATGAGCAGTTCTTC. Amino acid sequence: CASSQDWRGGLYEQFF.

V is TRBV20-1 and J is TRBJ2-7; the match to TRBD2 covers 13 bases. Germline CDR1 and CDR2: DFQATT and SNEGSKA (reference sequence). The junction had 6 bases not matched to a gene; V was cut back by 5 bases and J by 5 bases. The CDR3 has 14 amino acids. The CDR3 loop is CSALGLAGAHEQYF. The DNA of the CDR3 is TGCAGTGCTCTCGGACTAGCGGGGGCTCACGAGCAGTACTTC.

V gene TRBV7-8 combines with J gene TRBJ2-5, with D perhaps being TRBD1 or TRBD2 (5 bases each). V lost 1 base and J lost 5, with 11 bases in between. In germline, CDR1 is SGHVS, CDR2 FQNEAQ. This CDR3 region has 14 residues. The chain's CDR3 is CASSLGRGRETQYF. The CDR3 DNA is TGTGCCAGCAGCTTAGGAAGGGGACGGGAGACCCAGTACTTC.

This sequence joins TRBV10-2 and TRBJ2-7, with TRBD2 matching 14 bases. Losses at the gene ends were 4 bases for V and 7 bases for J; bases not matched to a gene: 6. The V gene's germline CDR1 is WSHSY and CDR2 SAAADI. This CDR3 contains 15 residues. The DNA for the CDR3 is TGCGCCAGCAGTGCGACTAGCGGGGGGGCGGGGGAGCAGTACGTC. Residues: CASSATSGGAGEQYV.

This chain uses TRBV6-1 with TRBJ2-2; no reliable D call. The CDR3 runs to 18 residues. V was clipped by 4 bases and J by 3 bases, with 21 bases between them. Germline CDR1 is MNHNS and CDR2 is SASEGT. CDR3 nucleotide sequence: TGTGCCAGCAGTGTGCTGGCCGGTCATGGGCTGGACACCGGGGAGCTGTTTTTT. Protein sequence: CASSVLAGHGLDTGELFF.

This clonotype was found many times. The rearrangement links TRBV4-1 to TRBJ2-2; TRBD1 agrees at 8 bases. V was clipped by 4 bases and J by 2 bases; unmatched bases: 3. The CDR3 sequence is 15 residues long. The germline V gene encodes CDR1 MGHRA and CDR2 YSYEKL. CDR3: CASSLGTGNTGELFF. In DNA form, the CDR3 reads TGCGCCAGCAGCCTCGGGACAGGAAACACCGGGGAGCTGTTTTTT.

The chain couples TRBV30 to TRBJ1-5, with TRBD1 matching over 8 bases. There are 13 residues in the CDR3. The V gene's germline CDR1 is GTSNPN and CDR2 SVGIG (reference sequence). V trimming: 3 bases; J trimming: 5 bases; junction bases outside the gene matches: 3. The CDR3 DNA reads as TGTGCCTGGAGCGGACAGGGCGATCAGCCCCAGCATTTT. It translates to CAWSGQGDQPQHF.

The CDR3 DNA reads TGCGCCAGCAGTGAGTCCGGCGGGCTCGAGCAGTACTTC. This codes for CASSESGGLEQYF. The V gene is TRBV10-2, the J gene TRBJ2-7, with D possibly being TRBD2 (5 bases). The CDR3 has 13 amino acids. V was cut by 0 bases and J by 6 bases, with 9 bases left in between. Germline V lookup: CDR1 WSHSY, CDR2 SAAADI.

V and J are TRBV7-2 and TRBJ1-1, with TRBD1 matching 12 bases. The CDR3 spans 15 residues. Germline V CDR1 and CDR2: SGHTA, FQGNSA. V was clipped by 5 bases and J by 4 bases; unmatched bases: 5. In nucleotides, the CDR3 is TGTGCCAGCAGCACGGGACAGGGGGCGTCCACTGAAGCTTTCTTT. This sequence encodes CASSTGQGASTEAFF. The entire variable domain, with the rest obtained from reference TRBV7-2 and TRBJ1-1, is as follows: GAGVSQSPSNKVTEKGKDVELRCDPISGHTALYWYRQSLGQGLEFLIYFQGNSAPDKSGLPSDRFSAERTGGSVSTLTIQRTQQEDSAVYLCASSTGQGASTEAFFGQGTRLTVV.

The CDR3 coding sequence is TGTGCCGTAACAGGGGAGAGCTACAATGAGCAGTTCTTC. This sequence encodes CAVTGESYNEQFF. This rearrangement joins TRBV10-3 to TRBJ2-1, with 7 bases aligning to TRBD1. The CDR3 consists of 13 residues. The J segment lost 3 bases and the V segment lost 11 bases, leaving 7 bases of the junction unmatched. Germline V gene data show CDR1 as ENHRY and CDR2 as SYGVKD.

The chain couples TRBV4-3 to TRBJ1-1; the D gene is possibly TRBD1 (5 bases). Germline CDR1 LGHNA, CDR2 YSLEER. The CDR3 has 11 residues. V was clipped by 4 bases and J by 7 bases, with 7 bases between them. The DNA for the CDR3 is TGCGCCAGCAGCCGGGGCCTTGAAGCTTTCTTT. This encodes CASSRGLEAFF.

V usage is TRBV12-3 or TRBV12-4 and J usage is TRBJ2-1; 8 nucleotides line up with TRBD1. After removal of 6 bases from V and 6 bases from J, the junction contained 10 bases not matched to a gene. This CDR3 has 15 residues. CDR3 in amino acids: CASRPYGTGPNEQFF. CDR3 DNA sequence: TGTGCCAGCAGGCCCTATGGGACAGGACCCAATGAGCAGTTCTTC.

This clonotype has a handful of counts. J is TRBJ2-7 and V is TRBV6-1; 10 nucleotides agree with TRBD1. The CDR3 runs to 16 residues. V was clipped by 4 bases and J by 5 bases; unmatched bases: 11. The germline CDR1 and CDR2 sequences are MNHNS and SASEGT. The chain's CDR3 is CASSASTGGKPDEQYF. DNA for the CDR3: TGTGCCAGCAGTGCCTCGACAGGGGGCAAACCGGACGAGCAGTACTTC.

V usage is TRBV20-1 and J usage is TRBJ1-2; D call uncertain. CDR1 is DFQATT, CDR2 SNEGSKA, per germline (reference sequence). Trimming removed 3 bases at V and 5 bases at J, with 10 bases between. The CDR3 totals 12 residues. CDR3 in DNA: TGCAGTGCTAGTCGGAGGGATTATGGCTACACCTTC. As protein: CSASRRDYGYTF.